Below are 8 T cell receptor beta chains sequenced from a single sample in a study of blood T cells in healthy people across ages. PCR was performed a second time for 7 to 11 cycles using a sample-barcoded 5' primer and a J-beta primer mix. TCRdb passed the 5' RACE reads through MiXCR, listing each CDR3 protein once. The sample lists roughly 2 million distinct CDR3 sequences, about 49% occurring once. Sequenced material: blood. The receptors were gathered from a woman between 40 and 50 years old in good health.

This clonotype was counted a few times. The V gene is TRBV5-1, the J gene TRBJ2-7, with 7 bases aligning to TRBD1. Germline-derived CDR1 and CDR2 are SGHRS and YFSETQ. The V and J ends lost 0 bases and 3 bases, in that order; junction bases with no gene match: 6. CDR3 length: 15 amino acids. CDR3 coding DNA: TGCGCCAGCAGCTTGGCTACAGGGGTCCTCTACGAGCAGTACTTC. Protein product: CASSLATGVLYEQYF.

Here the CDR3 reads CASSTRGSPTDTQYF. The CDR3 nucleotides are TGTGCCAGCAGCACTAGGGGAAGTCCTACAGATACGCAGTATTTT. The gene calls are TRBV11-3 and TRBJ2-3; D tentatively reads TRBD1 or TRBD2 (5 bases each). Germline V lookup: CDR1 SGHNT, CDR2 YENEEA. V shed 5 bases and J shed 3 bases, with 15 bases lying between them. CDR3 length: 15 amino acids. The full variable domain, rest sourced from reference TRBV11-3 and TRBJ2-3, is EAGVVQSPRYKIIEKKQPVAFWCNPISGHNTLYWYLQNLGQGPELLIRYENEEAVDDSQLPKDRFSAERLKGVDSTLKIQPAELGDSAVYLCASSTRGSPTDTQYFGPGTRLTVL.

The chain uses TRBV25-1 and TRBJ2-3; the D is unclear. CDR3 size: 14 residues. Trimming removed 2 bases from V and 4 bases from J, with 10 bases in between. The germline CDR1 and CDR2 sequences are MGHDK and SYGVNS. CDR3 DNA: TGTGCCAGCAGTGAAGATAGGGTGGCAGATACGCAGTATTTT. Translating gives CASSEDRVADTQYF.

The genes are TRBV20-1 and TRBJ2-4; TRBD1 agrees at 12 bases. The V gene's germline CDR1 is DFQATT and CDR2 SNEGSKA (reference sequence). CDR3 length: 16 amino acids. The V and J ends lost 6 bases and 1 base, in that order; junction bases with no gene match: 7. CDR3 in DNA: TGCAGTGCACTACCGGGACAGGGGGCTGCCAAAAACATTCAGTACTTC. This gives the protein CSALPGQGAAKNIQYF.

This CDR3 is CASSLGPGEGNEQFF. Written as DNA, the CDR3 is TGTGCCAGCAGTTTAGGGCCGGGGGAAGGCAATGAGCAGTTCTTC. V is TRBV12-3 or TRBV12-4 and J is TRBJ2-1, with a weak D call TRBD2 (6 bases). The length of the CDR3 is 15 residues. Trimming took 1 base from V and 6 from J, leaving 13 bases between them.

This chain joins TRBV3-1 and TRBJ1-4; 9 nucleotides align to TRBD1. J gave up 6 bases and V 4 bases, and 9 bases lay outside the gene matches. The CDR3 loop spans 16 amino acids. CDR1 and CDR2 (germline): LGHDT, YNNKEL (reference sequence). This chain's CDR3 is CASSPQQGAGDEKLFF. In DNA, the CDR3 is TGTGCCAGCAGCCCACAACAGGGGGCAGGGGATGAAAAACTGTTTTTT.

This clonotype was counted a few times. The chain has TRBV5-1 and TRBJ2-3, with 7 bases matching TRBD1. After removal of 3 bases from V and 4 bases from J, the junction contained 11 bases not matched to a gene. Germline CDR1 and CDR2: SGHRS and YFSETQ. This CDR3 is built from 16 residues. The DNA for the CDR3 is TGCGCCAGCAGCTCCCTAGGGGACAGCTCTCCAGATACGCAGTATTTT. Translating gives CASSSLGDSSPDTQYF.

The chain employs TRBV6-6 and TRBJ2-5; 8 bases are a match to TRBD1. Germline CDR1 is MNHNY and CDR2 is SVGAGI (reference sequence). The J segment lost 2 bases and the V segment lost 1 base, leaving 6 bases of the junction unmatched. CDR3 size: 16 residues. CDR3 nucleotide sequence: TGTGCCAGCAGTTACTTAGGACAGGGCCCTCAAGAGACCCAGTACTTC. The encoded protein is CASSYLGQGPQETQYF.